This paragraph covers one T cell receptor beta chain sequence. Its antigen is not known. The sample belongs to a study of human T cells and chemical hapten exposure. TCRdb used MiXCR to reprocess the RACE reads, holding one entry per CDR3 protein. The table lists a few hundred thousand distinct CDR3 sequences, roughly 8% of them singletons. As to time point: pre-sensitization, week 0. The treatment is: therapeutic diphenylcyclopropenone sensitization with weekly scalp DPC. The V gene end was trimmed by 1 base and the J gene end by 2 bases; junction bases not matched to a gene: 8. CDR1 is LGHNA, CDR2 YSLEER, per germline. The CDR3 sequence is 18 residues long. Whole-study results and caveats: No shift was seen in TCRs above 1 in 1000 frequency with DPC sensitization.

This TCR was sampled from a man between 18 and 35 years old with alopecia areata. Some clones in this sample may be carry-over from other donors' samples. Here the sequenced sample was whole blood, taken in connection with sensitization to the hapten diphenylcyclopropenone (DPC). The chain couples TRBV4-3 to TRBJ1-3, with 10 bases that match TRBD1. The CDR3 here is CASSQAPGQGYAGNTIYF. CDR3 DNA: TGCGCCAGCAGCCAAGCCCCGGGACAGGGGTACGCTGGAAACACCATATATTTT.